The 2 T cell receptor beta chains below come from one sample, sequenced in a study of blood T cell repertoires in COVID-19. Measured with immunoSEQ multiplex PCR; TCRdb has only the in-frame clones, and not every one. In the table there are fewer than 200,000 clones, about 86% of which are singletons. What was sequenced was peripheral blood. The receptors come from a man aged 50 or older with active or convalescent COVID-19.

This clone was counted only a few times. This chain uses TRBV5-1 with TRBJ1-3, with unresolved D. Germline loops: CDR1 SGHRS, CDR2 YFSETQ. Trimming pared 5 bases from V and 0 bases from J, leaving 9 bases between. CDR3 length: 14 residues. CDR3 nucleotides: TGCGCCAGCAGGTCCGGTGACTCTGGAAACACCATATATTTT. This sequence encodes CASRSGDSGNTIYF. Full variable domain (missing parts from reference TRBV5-1 and TRBJ1-3): KAGVTQTPRYLIKTRGQQVTLSCSPISGHRSVSWYQQTPGQGLQFLFEYFSETQRNKGNFPGRFSGRQFSNSRSEMNVSTLELGDSALYLCASRSGDSGNTIYFGEGSWLTVV.

The chain employs TRBV3-1 (or the pseudogene TRBV3-2) and TRBJ1-1; a weak D match, TRBD1 (5 bases). The V gene lost 1 base and the J gene lost 9 bases, with 12 bases spanning the gap. The CDR3 length is 13 residues. Per the germline V gene, CDR1 is LGHDT and CDR2 is YNNKEL (reference sequence). This chain's CDR3 is CASSQGRTDKAFF. In nucleotides, the CDR3 is TGTGCCAGCAGCCAAGGCCGGACGGACAAAGCTTTCTTT.